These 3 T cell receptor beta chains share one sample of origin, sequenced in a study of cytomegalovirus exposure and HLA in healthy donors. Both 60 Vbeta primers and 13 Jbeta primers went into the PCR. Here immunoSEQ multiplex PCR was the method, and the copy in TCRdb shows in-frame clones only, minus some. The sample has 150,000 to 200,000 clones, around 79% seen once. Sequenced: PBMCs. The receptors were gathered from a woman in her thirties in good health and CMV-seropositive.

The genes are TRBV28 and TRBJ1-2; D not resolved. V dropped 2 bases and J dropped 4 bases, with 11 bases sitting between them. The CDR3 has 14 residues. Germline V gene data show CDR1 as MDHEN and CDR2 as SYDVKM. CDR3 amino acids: CASSLSAEIYGYTF. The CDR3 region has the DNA TGTGCCAGCAGTTTAAGTGCGGAGATCTATGGCTACACCTTC.

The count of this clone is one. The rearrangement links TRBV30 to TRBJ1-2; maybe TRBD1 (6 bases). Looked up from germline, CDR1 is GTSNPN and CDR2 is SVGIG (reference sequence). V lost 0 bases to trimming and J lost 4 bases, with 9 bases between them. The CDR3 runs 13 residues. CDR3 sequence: CAWSVGGTYGYTF. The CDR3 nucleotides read TGTGCCTGGAGTGTAGGGGGAACCTATGGCTACACCTTC.

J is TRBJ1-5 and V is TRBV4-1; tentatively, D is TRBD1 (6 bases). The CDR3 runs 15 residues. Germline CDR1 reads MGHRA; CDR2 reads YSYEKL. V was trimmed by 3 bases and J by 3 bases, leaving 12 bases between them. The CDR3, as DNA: TGCGCCAGCAGCCAGTTCGGGGGGCTCAATCAGCCCCAGCATTTT. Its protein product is CASSQFGGLNQPQHF.